This entry lists 28 T cell receptor beta chains sequenced from one sample in a study of regulatory T cells in long-lasting Graves disease. Library construction for TCR beta used iRepertoire HTBI primers and Arm-PCR of CDR3 regions. In TCRdb, the multiplex PCR reads were re-called with MiXCR into one record per CDR3 protein. The sample has 400,000 to 600,000 distinct CDR3 sequences; 20% to 25% are singletons. The time point: persistent/refractory GD, antithyroid drugs over 5 years with positive TRAb. Preparation of the TCR library used RNA extracted from PBMCs. The sequencing used peripheral blood mononuclear cells (PBMCs), collected when the disease was refractory, from a patient treated with antithyroid drugs. These receptors all come from a female donor with Graves disease.

The chain recombines TRBV20-1 with TRBJ2-7; D is ambiguous. The CDR3 sequence is 14 residues long. Looked up from germline, CDR1 is DFQATT and CDR2 is SNEGSKA (reference sequence). The V and J ends lost 0 bases and 0 bases respectively, with 9 bases between them. The CDR3 bases are TGCAGTGCTAGAGATAGGCAAGCCTCCTACGAGCAGTACTTC. It codes for CSARDRQASYEQYF.

This clonotype was seen at least ten times. The chain combines TRBV6-2 or TRBV6-3 with TRBJ2-5; D unclear. CDR1 MNHEY and CDR2 SVGEGT come from the germline V gene. The CDR3 spans 11 residues. The germline V and J ends were trimmed by 2 bases and 5 bases, with 3 bases remaining between them. The CDR3 loop is CASSYSETQYF. The CDR3 DNA is TGTGCCAGCAGTTACAGTGAGACCCAGTACTTC.

This clonotype has a count of ten or more. This chain connects TRBV28 to TRBJ2-7; TRBD1 aligns across 8 bases. The CDR3 runs 15 residues. V lost 5 bases and J lost 3; bases outside the gene matches: 9. From germline, CDR1 is MDHEN and CDR2 SYDVKM. CDR3 in amino acids: CASSGTGQGNYEQYF. DNA for the CDR3: TGTGCCAGCAGTGGTACCGGACAGGGAAACTACGAGCAGTACTTC. The whole variable domain, filled in from reference TRBV28 and TRBJ2-7, reads DVKVTQSSRYLVKRTGEKVFLECVQDMDHENMFWYRQDPGLGLRLIYFSYDVKMKEKGDIPEGYSVSREKKERFSLILESASTNQTSMYLCASSGTGQGNYEQYFGPGTRLTVT.

This clonotype was seen ten or more times. The rearrangement links TRBV20-1 to TRBJ2-5; D gene unclear. Trimming shortened V by 2 bases and J by 5 bases, and 6 bases separated the two germline ends. Germline CDR1 is DFQATT and CDR2 is SNEGSKA (reference sequence). The CDR3 totals 11 residues. The CDR3 DNA sequence: TGCAGTGCTAGACTCGGGGAGACCCAGTACTTC. This encodes CSARLGETQYF.

For this clonotype: A read error is possible here, since a much larger clone lies one base away. The rearrangement uses TRBV20-1 and TRBJ1-1; TRBD1 might be the D (5 bases). Germline CDR1 reads DFQATT; CDR2 reads SNEGSKA (reference sequence). The CDR3 contains 13 residues. The CDR3 protein is CNAPTRGNTEAFF. The CDR3 coding sequence is TGCAATGCTCCTACAAGGGGGAACACTGAAGCTTTCTTT.

The chain carries TRBV5-1 and TRBJ2-7; 10 bases map to TRBD2. CDR1 is SGHRS, CDR2 YFSETQ, per germline. The CDR3 spans 16 residues. Losses at the gene ends were 1 base for V and 6 bases for J; bases not matched to a gene: 10. The chain's CDR3 is CASSLQLAGTSGEQYF. CDR3 bases: TGCGCCAGCAGCTTGCAACTAGCGGGAACGTCGGGCGAGCAGTACTTC.

This chain links TRBV12-3 or TRBV12-4 with TRBJ2-2; maybe TRBD1 (6 bases). The germline V and J ends were trimmed by 5 bases and 7 bases, with 8 bases remaining between them. The length of the CDR3 is 12 residues. The CDR3 region is CASSTGRGELFF. The DNA of the CDR3 is TGTGCCAGCAGTACAGGGCGCGGGGAGCTGTTTTTT.

This rearrangement joins TRBV19 to TRBJ1-5, with D possibly matching TRBD1 (5 bases). CDR1 is LNHDA, CDR2 SQIVND, per germline (reference sequence). The CDR3 contains 15 residues. The V end lost 5 bases, the J end lost 2 bases, and 13 bases lay between the germline ends. CDR3: CASSRGVGGNQPQHF. The CDR3 DNA follows: TGTGCCAGTAGTCGAGGGGTGGGAGGCAATCAGCCCCAGCATTTT.

The chain carries TRBV20-1 and TRBJ2-5, with D unclear. Trimming removed 5 bases from V and 5 bases from J, with 12 bases in between. The CDR3 runs 12 residues. CDR1 and CDR2 (germline): DFQATT, SNEGSKA (reference sequence). The chain's CDR3 is CSASTSRETQYF. The DNA of the CDR3 is TGCAGTGCTTCGACCAGCCGGGAGACCCAGTACTTC.

The sample holds one count of this clonotype. V usage is TRBV30 and J usage is TRBJ1-5, with D hard to call. Germline CDR1 and CDR2: GTSNPN and SVGIG (reference sequence). Trimming took off 5 bases at V and 2 bases at J, with 10 bases between the two ends. The CDR3 has 13 residues. CDR3: CAWSRSGNQPQHF. Written as DNA, the CDR3 is TGTGCCTGGTCAAGGTCGGGCAATCAGCCCCAGCATTTT.

The rearrangement joins TRBV15 to TRBJ1-5; D remains unclear. The V end was cut by 0 bases, the J end by 4 bases, with 10 bases between. This CDR3 contains 15 residues. Germline CDR1 is LNHNV and CDR2 is YYDKDF (reference sequence). CDR3 in amino acids: CATSRDYGPNQPQHF. CDR3 DNA sequence: TGTGCCACCAGCAGAGATTATGGACCAAATCAGCCCCAGCATTTT.

Many counts were recorded for this clonotype. This sequence joins TRBV12-3 or TRBV12-4 and TRBJ2-2, with TRBD1 matching over 8 bases. V dropped 6 bases and J dropped 0; count of bases not matched to a gene: 0. The CDR3 runs 14 residues. CDR3 in amino acids: CASRDRANTGELFF. CDR3 nucleotides: TGTGCCAGCAGGGACAGGGCGAACACCGGGGAGCTGTTTTTT.

This clonotype was counted between two and nine times. This sequence joins TRBV3-1 and TRBJ1-2; D not certain. The CDR3 length is 15 residues. CDR1 is LGHDT and CDR2 is YNNKEL in the germline V gene (reference sequence). Trimming took off 0 bases at V and 2 bases at J, with 10 bases between the two ends. CDR3 DNA sequence: TGTGCCAGCAGCCAAGATATTAACGCGAACTATGGCTACACCTTC. Translating it yields CASSQDINANYGYTF.

This clonotype has ten or more counts. The V call is TRBV28, the J call TRBJ1-1; D might be TRBD1 (6 bases). The CDR3 is made up of 15 amino acids. CDR1 is MDHEN, CDR2 SYDVKM, per germline. Trimming removed 6 bases from V and 1 base from J, with 15 bases in between. CDR3 nucleotide sequence: TGTGCCAGCAGAACTCCGGGACATAGGAACACTGAAGCTTTCTTT. It yields the protein CASRTPGHRNTEAFF.

The CDR3 loop reads CATSKGGLAEPITDTQYF. The CDR3 DNA reads TGTGCCACCAGCAAGGGGGGACTAGCGGAACCAATCACAGATACGCAGTATTTT. This chain links TRBV15 with TRBJ2-3, with TRBD2 matching over 11 bases. Germline V gene data show CDR1 as LNHNV and CDR2 as YYDKDF (reference sequence). V lost 4 bases, J lost 2 bases, and 11 bases stayed unmatched. CDR3 length: 18 residues.

This clonotype occurred many times. V gene TRBV19 combines with J gene TRBJ2-5; D remains unclear. The CDR3 covers 14 residues. Germline V gene sequence: CDR1 LNHDA, CDR2 SQIVND (reference sequence). The V and J ends lost 1 base and 5 bases respectively, with 11 bases between them. The CDR3 DNA is TGTGCCAGTAGTATAGGCGGTGCCAGTGAGACCCAGTACTTC. This gives the protein CASSIGGASETQYF.

The chain employs TRBV7-9 and TRBJ1-1; D is ambiguous. Trimming removed 7 bases from V and 0 bases from J, with 9 bases in between. The germline gives CDR1 SEHNR, CDR2 FQNEAQ (reference sequence). The CDR3 extends over 13 amino acids. This CDR3 is CASTTGVNTEAFF. Here the CDR3 DNA reads TGTGCCAGCACGACTGGGGTGAACACTGAAGCTTTCTTT.

This clonotype was found many times. This chain joins TRBV12-3 or TRBV12-4 and TRBJ1-1; D is uncertain. Deletions cut 1 base from V and 1 base from J, with 7 bases between. CDR3 length: 14 residues. CDR3 in amino acids: CASSLGHANTEAFF. The DNA for the CDR3 is TGTGCCAGCAGTTTAGGGCACGCGAACACTGAAGCTTTCTTT.

There are a few counts of this clonotype. This chain uses TRBV3-1 with TRBJ2-5; a possible D gene is TRBD2 (7 bases). Germline CDR1 LGHDT, CDR2 YNNKEL (reference sequence). The CDR3 totals 18 residues. V shed 0 bases and J shed 7 bases, with 24 bases lying between them. In nucleotides, the CDR3 is TGTGCCAGCAGCCAAGAAGTGAGATGGGCGGGGGCCCAGCGGACCCAGTACTTC. It encodes CASSQEVRWAGAQRTQYF.

This clonotype was seen ten or more times. The chain employs TRBV27 and TRBJ1-2; 9 bases are a match to TRBD1. Per the germline V gene, CDR1 is MNHEY and CDR2 is SMNVEV (reference sequence). Trimming took 6 bases from V and 6 from J; bases not matched to a gene: 11. The CDR3 has 15 residues. CDR3 in DNA: TGTGCCAGCAGCCGGACAGGGGAACTTTCCAATGGCTACACCTTC. Translating gives CASSRTGELSNGYTF.

This chain connects TRBV2 to TRBJ2-2; a weak D match, TRBD1 (5 bases). Germline V gene lookup returns CDR1 SNHLY and CDR2 FYNNEI. Trimming took 2 bases from V and 5 from J, leaving 12 bases between them. This CDR3 is built from 15 residues. Here the CDR3 reads CASSETPRETGELFF. CDR3 coding DNA: TGTGCCAGCAGTGAAACGCCCAGGGAAACCGGGGAGCTGTTTTTT.

The chain combines TRBV19 with TRBJ2-5; 10 bases are shared with TRBD2. Germline assignment: CDR1 LNHDA and CDR2 SQIVND (reference sequence). J gave up 0 bases and V 5 bases, and 12 bases lay outside the gene matches. The CDR3 is 18 amino acids. CDR3 residues: CASSSSGSHPRYQETQYF. For the CDR3, the DNA is TGTGCCAGTAGTTCTAGCGGGAGTCACCCACGGTACCAAGAGACCCAGTACTTC.

A remark on this clonotype: With a much larger clone just one base away, this may be a read error. This chain uses TRBV6-2 or TRBV6-3 with TRBJ1-1; D uncertain. The CDR3 sequence is 14 residues long. V lost 4 bases and J 3 bases, leaving 12 bases between the germline ends. CDR1 is MNHEY, CDR2 SVGEGT, per germline. CDR3 DNA sequence: TGTGCCAGCAGTTGGTCCCGGGAAGACACTGAAGCTTTCTTT. Its translation is CASSWSREDTEAFF.

The chain recombines TRBV29-1 with TRBJ1-2; D perhaps matches TRBD1 (5 bases). The CDR3 totals 13 residues. The V and J ends lost 3 bases and 3 bases respectively, with 11 bases between them. Germline V gene lookup returns CDR1 SQVTM and CDR2 ANQGSEA. Here the CDR3 DNA reads TGCAGCGTTGAGGGGGGGGTCGACTATGGCTACACCTTC. Translated: CSVEGGVDYGYTF.

This clonotype appeared many times. The rearrangement uses TRBV28 and TRBJ1-2, with D possibly matching TRBD1 (5 bases). The CDR3 runs to 13 residues. Germline loops: CDR1 MDHEN, CDR2 SYDVKM. The germline V and J ends were trimmed by 4 bases and 5 bases, with 11 bases remaining between them. CDR3 DNA: TGTGCCAGCAGTTCCTCGGGGGAGTATGGCTACACCTTC. It codes for CASSSSGEYGYTF.

This clonotype was found a few times. The V and J genes are TRBV6-2 or TRBV6-3 and TRBJ1-6; no clear D. V lost 6 bases to trimming and J lost 3 bases, with 9 bases between them. Germline CDR1 MNHEY, CDR2 SVGEGT. CDR3 length: 14 amino acids. As DNA, the CDR3 is TGTGCCAGCAGCGCTCTAGGCTATAATTCACCCCTCCACTTT. It encodes CASSALGYNSPLHF.

The sample holds a few counts of this clonotype. The J gene is TRBJ2-7, the V gene TRBV29-1, with 10 nucleotides matching TRBD1. This CDR3 has 12 amino acids. The J segment lost 5 bases and the V segment lost 8 bases, leaving 6 bases of the junction unmatched. From germline, CDR1 is SQVTM and CDR2 ANQGSEA. The CDR3 coding sequence is TGCAGCATGCGACAGGGGGCCCACGAGCAGTACTTC. As protein: CSMRQGAHEQYF.

This clonotype was seen at least ten times. This chain joins TRBV11-2 and TRBJ2-5; perhaps TRBD2 as D (6 bases). V was cut by 8 bases and J by 2 bases, with 9 bases left in between. The CDR3 totals 12 residues. Germline V gives CDR1 SGHAT, CDR2 FQNNGV. CDR3 sequence: CASGTRQETQYF. In DNA, the CDR3 is TGTGCCAGCGGGACTCGACAAGAGACCCAGTACTTC.